This TCR beta chain was captured in a study of CD8 T cells in Susac syndrome (dated by TCRdb to the late 2010s). Notes on the research overall: The study used repertoire sequencing to test whether antigen drove CD8+ T cell activation and differentiation in Susac syndrome. The clonality of the CD8+ T cell repertoire was compared across approximately eleven healthy donors, roughly 14 Susac syndrome patients and around 16 multiple sclerosis patients. General conclusions and limits of the study: The number of individuals in the TCR sequencing and HLA analysis was recognized as being relatively small.

RNA was extracted using the RNeasy kit, and roughly 0.5 to 1 microgram was reverse transcribed with random hexamers. The immunoSEQ multiplex PCR assay, covering 54 Vbeta and 13 Jbeta segments, was used to amplify TCR beta CDR3 regions. Bias from PCR amplification was corrected by using a synthetic template baseline for primer optimization and for computational correction. Per the original workflow: Reads were assigned to V, D and J genes according to IMGT and analyzed in immunoSEQ Analyzer, with only productive sequences retained. Clonality was computed as one minus Shannon entropy normalized by log2 of the number of productive unique sequences. Public and private clones were assessed among the 100 most prevalent clones of each patient and control. A clone was defined as Susac-specific if it was absent from the healthy and MS cohorts, from 1052 published viral clones and from other ImmuneACCESS disease sequences. TCRdb took the public reads, trimmed them with fastp at Q25, ran MiXCR for clone calling and kept in-frame beta chains. When rows share a CDR3 protein, they turn into one entry using the most common DNA and genes. The V and J calls shown here were made by TCRdb, not taken from the authors' results. Within this sample are under 200,000 distinct CDR3 sequences, with approximately 95% of them counted one time only. 0.15% to 0.2% of the sample goes to the ten largest clones.

Peripheral blood CD8+ and CD4+ T cells from healthy donors, Susac syndrome patients and multiple sclerosis patients were profiled by high-throughput TCR beta sequencing. Treatment-naive patients with stable or active relapsing-remitting disease fulfilling revised McDonald criteria were used as multiple sclerosis controls. Bulk CD8+ and CD4+ T cells were purified by magnetic negative isolation, while CD8+ TEMRA cells were enriched using FACS. Blood was collected in EDTA tubes and processed within 24 hours, with PBMCs isolated through density gradient centrifugation. PBMCs intended for TCR sequencing were cryopreserved in liquid nitrogen and thawed later in a water bath at 37 degrees C. The sorted or isolated CD4+, CD8+ and CD8+ TEMRA cells had a purity of 90% or higher. A note on this clonotype: The clone's antigen remains unknown. Base qualities are not provided; no much larger clone lies one nucleotide away.

As encoded in the germline V gene, CDR1 is MGHRA while CDR2 is YSYEKL. V is reduced by 0 bases and J by 3 bases, leaving a spacing of 9 bases between them. From the cysteine through the phenylalanine, the CDR3 covers 15 amino acids. CDR3 DNA only is kept here, 45 bases in frame from base 1. The sequence came from a human donor with multiple sclerosis. The sequenced sample consisted of CD8+ T cells from PBMCs. The rearranged segments are TRBV4-1 and TRBJ2-1; TRBD2 is possibly the D segment (6 matching bases). The CDR3 region: CASSQERLGYNEQFF. The nucleotide sequence reads as follows: TGCGCCAGCAGCCAAGAACGACTAGGCTACAATGAGCAGTTCTTC.